These 25 T cell receptor beta chains came from one sample sequenced in a study of blood T cell repertoires in COVID-19. Assay used: immunoSEQ multiplex PCR; TCRdb lists only in-frame clones, some missing. Of about 260,000 clones detected, about 87% appear once; the ten largest clones hold roughly 10%. Sequenced input: peripheral blood. The receptors were gathered from a woman between 65 and 79 years old with COVID-19, enrolled during active disease.

The chain combines TRBV3-1 (or the pseudogene TRBV3-2) with TRBJ1-1, with D tentatively TRBD1 (5 bases). Germline V gene lookup returns CDR1 LGHDT and CDR2 YNNKEL (reference sequence). Between the trimmed V and J ends, which lost 5 bases and 2 bases, there was a span of 9 bases. There are 13 residues in the CDR3. This CDR3 reads CASSKTANTEAFF. Written as DNA, the CDR3 is TGTGCCAGCAGCAAGACAGCTAACACTGAAGCTTTCTTT.

V gene TRBV19 combines with J gene TRBJ2-1; the D is unclear. The CDR3 extends over 14 amino acids. In germline, CDR1 is LNHDA, CDR2 SQIVND (reference sequence). Between the trimmed V and J ends, which lost 7 bases and 0 bases, there was a span of 10 bases. CDR3 nucleotides: TGTGCCAGTACCAAAGAGAGCTCCTACAATGAGCAGTTCTTC. Its translation is CASTKESSYNEQFF.

V usage is TRBV19 and J usage is TRBJ2-7, with 10 bases aligning to TRBD2. This CDR3 spans 17 amino acids. CDR1 and CDR2 (germline): LNHDA, SQIVND (reference sequence). J was trimmed by 5 bases and V by 7 bases; bases with no gene match: 17. This CDR3 is CASTASGSRALPNEQYF. The CDR3 DNA follows: TGTGCCAGTACAGCTAGCGGGAGCCGCGCGCTTCCAAACGAGCAGTACTTC. The whole variable domain, filled in from reference TRBV19 and TRBJ2-7, reads DGGITQSPKYLFRKEGQNVTLSCEQNLNHDAMYWYRQDPGQGLRLIYYSQIVNDFQKGDIAEGYSVSREKKESFPLTVTSAQKNPTAFYLCASTASGSRALPNEQYFGPGTRLTVT.

V and J are TRBV4-2 and TRBJ1-1, with D possibly being TRBD1 (6 bases). The V gene's germline CDR1 is LGHNA and CDR2 YNFKEQ. The CDR3 has 13 amino acids. V lost 5 bases, J lost 7 bases, and 14 bases lay in between. The DNA for the CDR3 is TGTGCCAGCAGCTACCGGGACACCCTTGAAGCTTTCTTT. Its protein product is CASSYRDTLEAFF.

This clone was seen once. The V and J genes are TRBV19 and TRBJ2-7; D possibly corresponds to TRBD2 (6 bases). The CDR3 extends over 15 amino acids. Trimming removed 0 bases from V and 3 bases from J, with 12 bases in between. Germline loops: CDR1 LNHDA, CDR2 SQIVND (reference sequence). CDR3 in DNA: TGTGCCAGTAGTATAGATCGGAGGGAAGACTACGAGCAGTACTTC. It yields the protein CASSIDRREDYEQYF.

The chain recombines TRBV2 with TRBJ1-5; D ambiguous. Trimming took 2 bases from V and 5 from J, leaving 13 bases between them. Germline lookup yields CDR1 SNHLY and CDR2 FYNNEI. CDR3 length: 15 amino acids. CDR3 DNA sequence: TGTGCCAGCAGTGAAACCCGTAGTGCTCATCAGCCCCAGCATTTT. Protein sequence: CASSETRSAHQPQHF.

This clone showed up just once. The J gene is TRBJ2-7, the V gene TRBV6-2 or TRBV6-3; D uncertain. Germline assignment: CDR1 MNHEY and CDR2 SVGEGT. Deletions cut 4 bases from V and 4 bases from J, with 14 bases between. This CDR3 is built from 14 residues. CDR3 in DNA: TGTGCCAGCAGTTCCTTCTCCACAGTATACGAGCAGTACTTC. This gives the protein CASSSFSTVYEQYF.

The chain combines TRBV7-2 with TRBJ1-1; 10 bases are shared with TRBD1. The CDR3 extends over 13 amino acids. The V segment lost 1 base and the J segment 10 bases; nucleotides outside the gene matches: 3. CDR1 is SGHTA and CDR2 is FQGNSA in the germline V gene. DNA for the CDR3: TGTGCCAGCAGCTTAGGACAGGGGGCGGGAGCTTTCTTT. It specifies CASSLGQGAGAFF.

This clone occurred once. V usage is TRBV28 and J usage is TRBJ2-7, with a possible D match to TRBD1 (5 bases). CDR1 is MDHEN, CDR2 SYDVKM, per germline. V was shortened by 2 bases and J by 2 bases, with 13 bases between the two germline ends. The CDR3 runs 15 residues. This CDR3 reads CASSLPRDGTYEQYF. In DNA form, the CDR3 reads TGTGCCAGCAGTTTACCCAGGGATGGAACCTACGAGCAGTACTTC.

Remarks on this clone: Sequence at one end of the junction differs from germline and may be a read error. V gene TRBV2 combines with J gene TRBJ1-3; D is uncertain. The CDR3 consists of 15 residues. Germline CDR1 SNHLY, CDR2 FYNNEI. DNA for the CDR3: TGTGCCAGCAGACATAGGGAGGACTCTGGAAACATCATATATTTT. As protein: CASRHREDSGNIIYF.

This chain connects TRBV5-6 to TRBJ2-7; TRBD2 aligns across 12 bases. The CDR3 is made up of 17 amino acids. V lost 4 bases and J lost 7; bases outside the gene matches: 15. Germline lookup yields CDR1 SGHDT and CDR2 YYEEEE. The CDR3 region is CASSPMLPLAGGGEQYF. The CDR3 DNA sequence: TGTGCCAGCAGCCCCATGTTGCCACTAGCGGGAGGAGGTGAGCAGTACTTC.

This clone was observed a single time. The rearrangement uses TRBV28 and TRBJ2-1, with 8 nucleotides matching TRBD2. The J segment lost 2 bases and the V segment lost 6 bases, leaving 12 bases of the junction unmatched. This CDR3 has 17 amino acids. Germline CDR1 is MDHEN and CDR2 is SYDVKM. The CDR3 loop reads CASSSAGAGGTYNEQFF. CDR3 in DNA: TGTGCCAGCAGCTCGGCTGGGGCGGGAGGAACCTACAATGAGCAGTTCTTC.

The chain is built from TRBV5-6 and TRBJ2-2; TRBD1 matches at 7 bases. Germline CDR1 is SGHDT and CDR2 is YYEEEE. V was clipped by 4 bases and J by 4 bases; unmatched bases: 1. The CDR3 loop spans 13 amino acids. The CDR3 loop is CASSGQATGELFF. The DNA of the CDR3 is TGTGCCAGCAGCGGACAGGCCACCGGGGAGCTGTTTTTT. The entire variable domain, with the rest obtained from reference TRBV5-6 and TRBJ2-2, is as follows: DAGVTQSPTHLIKTRGQQVTLRCSPKSGHDTVSWYQQALGQGPQFIFQYYEEEERQRGNFPDRFSGHQFPNYSSELNVNALLLGDSALYLCASSGQATGELFFGEGSRLTVL.

This chain joins TRBV4-2 and TRBJ2-1; TRBD2 is a possible D gene (6 bases). The V end was cut by 0 bases, the J end by 13 bases, with 16 bases between. The CDR3 is 14 residues long. Germline V gene lookup returns CDR1 LGHNA and CDR2 YNFKEQ. In DNA, the CDR3 is TGTGCCAGCAGCCAAGATTTTCGCGGGGAGACCCAGTTCTTC. It is translated as CASSQDFRGETQFF.

The genes are TRBV6-2 or TRBV6-3 and TRBJ1-5; 10 bases align to TRBD1. In germline, CDR1 is MNHEY, CDR2 SVGEGT. Trimming took 3 bases from V and 5 from J; bases not matched to a gene: 4. This CDR3 spans 15 amino acids. The CDR3 protein is CASSYGTGVDQPQHF. The CDR3 DNA reads TGTGCCAGCAGTTATGGGACAGGGGTGGATCAGCCCCAGCATTTT.

This chain connects TRBV7-9 to TRBJ2-1; 9 nucleotides agree with TRBD2. The CDR3 has 15 residues. The trim removed 4 bases at V and 7 bases at J, leaving 8 bases unmatched. From germline, CDR1 is SEHNR and CDR2 FQNEAQ (reference sequence). This chain's CDR3 is CASSYSGSRLNEQFF. The CDR3 DNA reads TGTGCCAGCAGCTATAGCGGGAGCCGCCTTAATGAGCAGTTCTTC.

J is TRBJ2-7 and V is TRBV6-5, with 7 bases identical to TRBD1. Germline CDR1 and CDR2: MNHEY and SVGAGI. The trim removed 6 bases at V and 2 bases at J, leaving 10 bases unmatched. The CDR3 has 15 residues. CDR3 nucleotides: TGTGCCAGCAGGGCCGCCCGACAGGGCACCTACGAGCAGTACTTC. Translated: CASRAARQGTYEQYF.

The chain couples TRBV6-5 to TRBJ1-5; a weak D match, TRBD1 (5 bases). Trimming cost V 0 bases and J 3 bases, with 12 bases left between them. This CDR3 spans 16 amino acids. Germline loops: CDR1 MNHEY, CDR2 SVGAGI. CDR3: CASSYSKDGHNQPQHF. The DNA for the CDR3 is TGTGCCAGCAGTTACTCGAAAGACGGACACAATCAGCCCCAGCATTTT.

The rearrangement joins TRBV18 to TRBJ1-1; TRBD1 aligns across 10 bases. The CDR3 consists of 16 residues. Trimming at V came to 1 base and at J to 5 bases, leaving 7 bases not matched to a gene. Germline V gene lookup returns CDR1 KGHSH and CDR2 LQKENI. The DNA of the CDR3 is TGTGCCAGCTCACCACGGTTGGGACAGGGGAGGACTGAAGCTTTCTTT. This gives the protein CASSPRLGQGRTEAFF.

This rearrangement joins TRBV4-2 to TRBJ1-2, with 11 bases matching TRBD1. Germline loops: CDR1 LGHNA, CDR2 YNFKEQ. V shed 4 bases and J 3 bases; nucleotides not matched to a gene: 4. This CDR3 comprises 15 residues. CDR3 in amino acids: CASSPGQGAYYGYTF. In nucleotides, the CDR3 is TGTGCCAGCAGCCCCGGACAGGGGGCTTACTATGGCTACACCTTC.

The J gene is TRBJ1-3, the V gene TRBV27; D is possibly TRBD1 (6 bases). Germline CDR1 reads MNHEY; CDR2 reads SMNVEV (reference sequence). CDR3 size: 15 residues. Trimming stripped 6 bases from V and 0 bases from J, with 12 bases between. The DNA of the CDR3 is TGTGCCAGCAGGGATTTACAGGGCTCTGGAAACACCATATATTTT. Translated, it gives CASRDLQGSGNTIYF.

This clone has just one count. The rearrangement links TRBV3-1 (or the pseudogene TRBV3-2) to TRBJ2-3; the D gene is possibly TRBD1 (6 bases). Trimming removed 0 bases from V and 5 bases from J, with 15 bases in between. The CDR3 runs 16 residues. The germline CDR1 and CDR2 sequences are LGHDT and YNNKEL (reference sequence). The CDR3 nucleotides read TGTGCCAGCAGCCAAGATCTTGGCCAGGGGCAAGATACGCAGTATTTT. This gives the protein CASSQDLGQGQDTQYF.

The chain links TRBV27 to TRBJ1-1, with 11 bases identical to TRBD1. CDR1 is MNHEY and CDR2 is SMNVEV in the germline V gene (reference sequence). CDR3 length: 16 amino acids. Losses at the gene ends were 4 bases for V and 4 bases for J; bases not matched to a gene: 8. CDR3 region: CASSSYGTGGFTEAFF. As DNA, the CDR3 is TGTGCCAGCAGTTCATACGGGACAGGGGGATTCACTGAAGCTTTCTTT.

The chain employs TRBV3-1 (or the pseudogene TRBV3-2) and TRBJ2-1; tentative D call: TRBD2 (6 bases). The length of the CDR3 is 15 residues. Germline lookup yields CDR1 LGHDT and CDR2 YNNKEL (reference sequence). With 2 bases removed from V and 7 bases from J, the gap between germline ends came to 15 bases. CDR3 sequence reads: CASSQTHTGRNEQFF. CDR3 coding DNA: TGTGCCAGCAGCCAAACCCATACCGGGAGAAATGAGCAGTTCTTC.

The genes are TRBV7-2 and TRBJ1-4, with TRBD1 matching over 7 bases. Germline V CDR1 and CDR2: SGHTA, FQGNSA. The trim removed 5 bases at V and 7 bases at J, leaving 7 bases unmatched. The CDR3 spans 14 residues. The CDR3 sequence is CASSPQRGREKLFF. CDR3 in DNA: TGTGCCAGCAGCCCCCAGAGGGGGCGTGAAAAACTGTTTTTT.